The clone carrying this TCR beta chain was recorded a few times. CDR1 and CDR2 (germline): SGHTA, FQGNSA. The V gene lost 5 bases and the J gene lost 0 bases, with 14 bases spanning the gap. The CDR3 spans 16 residues. The source of the sample is a study of T-cell reconstitution after alpha-beta-depleted transplantation in children. The library targeted TCRbeta and was prepared with unique molecular identifiers. TCRdb reprocessed the PCR reads via MiXCR and lists one record per CDR3 protein. The sample has around 600,000 distinct CDR3 sequences; 8% to 11% are singletons. The chain carries TRBV7-2 and TRBJ1-3; D gene ambiguous. Here the sequenced sample was PBMCs from the stem cell graft donor, taken from the stem cell graft. The receptor comes from a human donor who donated a stem cell graft to a child with acute myeloid leukemia. CDR3 DNA: TGTGCCAGCAGCCCTGAGGCAGGCAACTCTGGAAACACCATATATTTT. Protein sequence: CASSPEAGNSGNTIYF.